A selection of T cell receptor beta chains follows, all from one sample in a study of cytomegalovirus exposure and HLA in healthy donors. The data were produced by immunoSEQ multiplex PCR, yet TCRdb's version contains in-frame clones alone and is incomplete. The sample lists roughly 200,000 clones; about 85% were seen once. Sequenced sample: PBMCs. The origin of the receptors is a boy younger than 10 in good health and CMV-seronegative. CDR3s include the opening cysteine and the closing phenylalanine or tryptophan. The order of the fields is clone size, V gene, D gene, J gene, CDR3 DNA, CDR3 protein. The D gene is left open where the match is weak. Clone size is not always given. Where it is, it says once, few, many or a class for expanded clones.

>NA|TRBV25-1|TRBD2|TRBJ2-3
TGTGCCACCCACCGGGGGGGCACAGATACGCAGTATTTT
CATHRGGTDTQYF
>NA|TRBV2|NA|TRBJ2-3
TGTGCCAGCGCGGCCCAGGGGTCTCCGTATTTT
CASAAQGSPYF
>NA|TRBV6-1|NA|TRBJ2-7
TGTGCCAGCAGTTATAAGGGGCAGTACTACGAGCAGTACTTC
CASSYKGQYYEQYF
>NA|TRBV5-6|TRBD1|TRBJ1-2
TGTGCCAGCAGCTGGGATACCGGGACAGACTATGGCTACACCTTC
CASSWDTGTDYGYTF
>once|TRBV2|NA|TRBJ2-1
TGTGCCAGCAGTGAAGGCCAGGGAAATGAGCAGTTCTTC
CASSEGQGNEQFF
>NA|TRBV29-1|NA|TRBJ2-2
TGCAGCGCCCGTCCCCGGACTGTGCCCGGGGAGCTGTTTTTT
CSARPRTVPGELFF
>NA|TRBV15|NA|TRBJ2-7
TGTGCCACCAGCAGAGAGGGGGGGGACACTACCTACGAGCAGTACTTC
CATSREGGDTTYEQYF
>NA|TRBV28|NA|TRBJ1-1
TGTGCCAGCAGTTTCGGGGGGGCGTCCACTGAAGCTTTCTTT
CASSFGGASTEAFF
>NA|TRBV7-2|NA|TRBJ2-3
TGTGCCAGCAGCTTAGAGGGGAAGAGCACAGATACGCAGTATTTT
CASSLEGKSTDTQYF
>few|TRBV7-2|TRBD1|TRBJ1-3
TGTGCCAGCAGCTTATGGGGCTTGGGCAGGGGGTCTGGAAACACCATATATTTT
CASSLWGLGRGSGNTIYF
>NA|TRBV14|NA|TRBJ1-2
TGTGCCAGCAGCACCCAGGGGTCTAATATGGGCTATGGCTACACCTTC
CASSTQGSNMGYGYTF
>NA|TRBV15|TRBD2|TRBJ2-1
TGTGCCACCAGCAGATTCCAACTAGCGCTATCCTACAATGAGCAGTTCTTC
CATSRFQLALSYNEQFF
>NA|TRBV6-5|NA|TRBJ1-1
TGTGCCAGCAGTTATCCAGGGAGGGATACTGAAGCTTTCTTT
CASSYPGRDTEAFF
>NA|TRBV28|NA|TRBJ1-2
TGTGCCAGCAGTAAGTCGGGGAGCTATAACTATGGCTACACCTTC
CASSKSGSYNYGYTF
>NA|TRBV27|TRBD1|TRBJ2-1
TGTGCCAGCAGTGTAGACAGGGGCGAATCCTACAATGAGCAGTTCTTC
CASSVDRGESYNEQFF
>NA|TRBV27|TRBD2|TRBJ2-1
TGTGCCAGCAGTTCCACTAGCGGGAGGGCCACTGAGCAGTTCTTC
CASSSTSGRATEQFF
>NA|TRBV10-3|NA|TRBJ2-1
TGTGCCATCATGGCGGGCGGCAATGAGCAGTTCTTC
CAIMAGGNEQFF
>once|TRBV7-9|NA|TRBJ1-6
TGTGCCAGCAGCCACAGGGCGAGCTCCTATAATTCACCCCTCCACTTT
CASSHRASSYNSPLHF
>NA|TRBV6-1|NA|TRBJ1-1
TGTGCCAGCAGTGGGACCTCGGGGGGCCGTGAAGCTTTCTTT
CASSGTSGGREAFF
>NA|TRBV7-2|TRBD2|TRBJ2-3
TGTGCCAGCAGCCTACGGGGGGGCCGGGGAGATACGCAGTATTTT
CASSLRGGRGDTQYF
>NA|TRBV5-1|NA|TRBJ2-7
TGCGCCAGCGGGGATAGGTGGGATGGAGGTACCTACGAGCAGTACTTC
CASGDRWDGGTYEQYF
>NA|TRBV7-2|NA|TRBJ1-2
TGTGCCAGCAGCCCCCCCGGGAGACCGGGCATCTATGGCTACACCTTC
CASSPPGRPGIYGYTF
>NA|TRBV19|TRBD1|TRBJ2-3
TGTGCCAGTAGTATAGGGGACAGTAAGGATACGCAGTATTTT
CASSIGDSKDTQYF
>NA|TRBV2|TRBD2|TRBJ2-1
TGTGCCAGCAGTATACTAGCGGGAGTAGTCAATGAGCAGTTCTTC
CASSILAGVVNEQFF
>NA|TRBV7-3|NA|TRBJ2-2
TGTGCCAGCAGCCCCAGGGCCGGGGAGCTGTTTTTT
CASSPRAGELFF
>NA|TRBV4-1|NA|TRBJ1-1
TGCGCCAGCAGCCAAGATGGGGGGGGTTTCGACACTGAAGCTTTCTTT
CASSQDGGGFDTEAFF
>few|TRBV5-6|NA|TRBJ2-7
TGTGCCAGCAGCTCTAGACAGGATTCCCTCTACGAGCAGTACTTC
CASSSRQDSLYEQYF
>NA|TRBV5-1|TRBD2|TRBJ2-3
TGCGCCAGCAGCTTGGGACTAGCGGGGGGCACAGATACGCAGTATTTT
CASSLGLAGGTDTQYF
>NA|TRBV5-1|NA|TRBJ2-6
TGCGCCAGCAGCTCGCGGACAGCCTCTGGGGCCAACGTCCTGACTTTC
CASSSRTASGANVLTF
>NA|TRBV28|NA|TRBJ2-1
TGTGCCAGCAGTTCCCCAACAGGCCCCCACAATGAGCAGTTCTTC
CASSSPTGPHNEQFF
>NA|TRBV27|TRBD2|TRBJ2-1
TGTGCCAGCGGACTAGCGGGGGCCACCGGAAGGGATGAGCAGTTCTTC
CASGLAGATGRDEQFF
>NA|TRBV7-6|TRBD2|TRBJ2-3
TGTGCCAGCAGCTTAGCGACGGGGGGTGAATATACGCAGTATTTT
CASSLATGGEYTQYF
>NA|TRBV29-1|NA|TRBJ1-2
TGCAGCGTCACACATACAAGTAATGGCTACACCTTC
CSVTHTSNGYTF
>few|TRBV2|NA|TRBJ1-2
TGTGCCACGAGCCTCGACTATGGCTACACCTTC
CATSLDYGYTF
>NA|TRBV6-1|NA|TRBJ1-4
TGTGCCACCAGCCTCGACGGGGTTAATGAAAAACTGTTTTTT
CATSLDGVNEKLFF
>NA|TRBV7-3|NA|TRBJ2-1
TGTGCCAGCAGCTTAAGCAGGGACAATGAGCAGTTCTTC
CASSLSRDNEQFF
>few|TRBV7-8|TRBD2|TRBJ2-7
TGTGCCAGCAGCTCGCCGGGACTAAGTTACGAGCAGTACTTC
CASSSPGLSYEQYF
>NA|TRBV4-1|TRBD1|TRBJ1-5
TGCGCCAGCAGCCTAACCACCGGGACAGGGTGGGCCCAGCATTTT
CASSLTTGTGWAQHF
>NA|TRBV19|NA|TRBJ1-1
TGTGCCAGTAAACGCGGGGCAGGGCCGATGAACACTGAAGCTTTCTTT
CASKRGAGPMNTEAFF
>NA|TRBV9|TRBD2|TRBJ2-3
TGTGCCAGCAGCACCCGGACTAGCGGAATCACAGATACGCAGTATTTT
CASSTRTSGITDTQYF
>NA|TRBV28|NA|TRBJ1-1
TGTGCCAGCAGTCTATCCAGGGGACACGGCACTGAAGCTTTCTTT
CASSLSRGHGTEAFF
>NA|TRBV19|NA|TRBJ1-1
TGTGCCAGTAGTATGCAGGTTCTCGGGGGAACTGAAGCTTTCTTT
CASSMQVLGGTEAFF
>NA|TRBV5-1|TRBD1|TRBJ1-2
TGCGCCAGCAGCTTGGCCCTGGGACAGGGAGGAAGTGGCTACACCTTC
CASSLALGQGGSGYTF
>once|TRBV13|NA|TRBJ2-6
TGTGCCAGCAGCAACAACAGGCTCCCTGGCGGTGGGGCCAACGTCCTGACTTTC
CASSNNRLPGGGANVLTF
>NA|TRBV12-1|NA|TRBJ2-7
TGTGCCAGCAGCCTCACTGCCGGGACTAGCGGGGGGGTGTCCTACGAGCAGTACTTC
CASSLTAGTSGGVSYEQYF
>NA|TRBV2|NA|TRBJ2-2
TGTGCCAGCAGTGAAACTAGGTCCGTTACCGGGGAGCTGTTTTTT
CASSETRSVTGELFF
>NA|TRBV28|TRBD2|TRBJ2-1
TGTGCCAGCAGTTTAGGGACTAGTTACAATGAGCAGTTCTTC
CASSLGTSYNEQFF
>NA|TRBV7-6|NA|TRBJ1-3
TGTGCCAGCAGCTTAGATGAAGCCACTGGACAGTACTCTGGAAACACCATATATTTT
CASSLDEATGQYSGNTIYF
>NA|TRBV7-6|NA|TRBJ1-1
TGTGCCAGCAGCTTTGGGGGCGGCACTGAAGCTTTCTTT
CASSFGGGTEAFF
>once|TRBV7-6|NA|TRBJ1-1
TGTGCCAGCAGCCTAGATAAGGGCAGGGGTGGAACTGAAGCTTTCTTT
CASSLDKGRGGTEAFF